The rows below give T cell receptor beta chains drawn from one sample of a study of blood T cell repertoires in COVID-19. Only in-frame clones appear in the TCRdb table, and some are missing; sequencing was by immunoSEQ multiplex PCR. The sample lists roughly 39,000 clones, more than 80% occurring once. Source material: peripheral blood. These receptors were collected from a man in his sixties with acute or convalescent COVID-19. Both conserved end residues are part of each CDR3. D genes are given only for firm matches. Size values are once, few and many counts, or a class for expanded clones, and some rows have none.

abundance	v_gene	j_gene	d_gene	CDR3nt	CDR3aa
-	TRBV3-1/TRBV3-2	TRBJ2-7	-	TGTGCCAGCAGCTCATCCCAACGGGGATACGAGCAGTACTTC	CASSSSQRGYEQYF
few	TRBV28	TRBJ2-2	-	TGTGCCAGCAGTTTTATCTCTCCGAACACCGGGGAGCTGTTTTTT	CASSFISPNTGELFF
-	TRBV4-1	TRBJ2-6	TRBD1	TGCGCCAGCAGCCAAGAGACAGGGTCTGGGGCCAACGTCCTGACTTTC	CASSQETGSGANVLTF
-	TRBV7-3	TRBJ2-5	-	TGTGCCAGCAGCTTAGCTGGAGGGCAGGAGACCCAGTACTTC	CASSLAGGQETQYF
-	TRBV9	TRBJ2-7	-	TGTGCCAGCAGCCCGGGGTGGGGGGAAGACGAGCAGTACTTC	CASSPGWGEDEQYF
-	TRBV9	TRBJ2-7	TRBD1	TGTGCCAGCAGCCTTAGACAGGGTGCCTACGAGCAGTACTTC	CASSLRQGAYEQYF
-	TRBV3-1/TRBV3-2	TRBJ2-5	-	TGTGCCAGCAGCCAATTCGGCGTCGGGGAGACCCAGTACTTC	CASSQFGVGETQYF
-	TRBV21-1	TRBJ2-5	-	TGTGCCAGCAGCCAAATTCAGCGGGGGCACTATTTGACCCAGTACTTC	CASSQIQRGHYLTQYF
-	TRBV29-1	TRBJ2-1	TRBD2	TGCAGCGTCCGAACTAGCGGGGGGGCAGGAAATGAGCAGTTCTTC	CSVRTSGGAGNEQFF
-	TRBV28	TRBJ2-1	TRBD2	TGTGCCAGCAGCCCTTACACTAGCGGATCCTACAATGAGCAGTTCTTC	CASSPYTSGSYNEQFF
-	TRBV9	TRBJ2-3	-	TGTGCCAGCAGCGTTTCAACGACTAGCACAGATACGCAGTATTTT	CASSVSTTSTDTQYF
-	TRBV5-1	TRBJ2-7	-	TGCGCCAGCAGGGCACAGACCTACGAGCAGTACTTC	CASRAQTYEQYF
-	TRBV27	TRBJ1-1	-	TGTGCCAGCAGTTTGATGGGGGGTAACACTGAAGCTTTCTTT	CASSLMGGNTEAFF
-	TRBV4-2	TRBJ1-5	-	TGTGCCAGCAGCCAAGAGACTGGACCCCAGCATTTT	CASSQETGPQHF
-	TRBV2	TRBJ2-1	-	TGTGCCAGCACAGGCTACTACAATGAGCAGTTCTTC	CASTGYYNEQFF
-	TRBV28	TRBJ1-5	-	TGTGCCAGCAGTCAAAACAGGGCCGATCAGCCCCAGCATTTT	CASSQNRADQPQHF
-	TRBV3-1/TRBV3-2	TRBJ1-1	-	TGTGCCAGCAGCCAAGACCCTACGAACACTGAAGCTTTCTTT	CASSQDPTNTEAFF
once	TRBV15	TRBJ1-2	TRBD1	TGTGCCACCAGCAGAGCCGATTCTTGGGACAGACTCTATGGCTACACCTTC	CATSRADSWDRLYGYTF
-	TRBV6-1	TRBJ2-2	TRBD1	TGTGCCAGCAGTGATGACAGGGGACGGACCGGGGAGCTGTTTTTT	CASSDDRGRTGELFF
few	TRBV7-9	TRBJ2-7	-	TGTGCCAGCAGCCCACTTGACAGATACGAGCAGTACTTC	CASSPLDRYEQYF
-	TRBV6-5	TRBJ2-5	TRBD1	TGTGCCAGCAGTTACGGGACAGGGCTGGGCGAGACCCAGTACTTC	CASSYGTGLGETQYF
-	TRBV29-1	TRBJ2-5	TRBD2	TGCAGCGTTGGGGGAGGGGAGTTGATGGAGACCCAGTACTTC	CSVGGGELMETQYF
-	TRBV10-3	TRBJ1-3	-	TGTGCCATCTCAGGGGCTGGAAACACCATATATTTT	CAISGAGNTIYF
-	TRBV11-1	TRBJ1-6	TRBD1	TGTGCCAGCAGCTTTGTGGCAGGGGGCCGTTCACCCCTCCACTTT	CASSFVAGGRSPLHF
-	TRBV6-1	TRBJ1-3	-	TGTGCCAGCAGTGAAGAGGTCGGGAGCTCTGGAAACACCATATATTTT	CASSEEVGSSGNTIYF
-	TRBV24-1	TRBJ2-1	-	TGTGCCACCAGTGATTCACGGGGGGCTGAGCAGTTCTTC	CATSDSRGAEQFF
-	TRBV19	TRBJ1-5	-	TGTGCCAGTAGTATCGGCAGGGGTATTAGCAATCAGCCCCAGCATTTT	CASSIGRGISNQPQHF
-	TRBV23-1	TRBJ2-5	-	TGCGCCAGCAGTCCCCTTATAGCGGCCTACCAAGAGACCCAGTACTTC	CASSPLIAAYQETQYF
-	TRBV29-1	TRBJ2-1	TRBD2	TGCAGCGGACTGAGAGCGGGGGCTGGCGATGAGCAGTTCTTC	CSGLRAGAGDEQFF
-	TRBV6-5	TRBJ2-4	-	TGTGCCAGCAGTTACGGCGGAGCCAAAAACATTCAGTACTTC	CASSYGGAKNIQYF
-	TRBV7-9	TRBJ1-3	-	TGTGCCAGCAGCTTAGGTCTTGGAAACACCATATATTTT	CASSLGLGNTIYF
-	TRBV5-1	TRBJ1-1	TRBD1	TGCGCCAGCAGCCCGGGACAGGGATGGGGCACTGAAGCTTTCTTT	CASSPGQGWGTEAFF
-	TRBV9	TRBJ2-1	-	TGTGCCAGCAGCAGGGAGAGCTCCTACAATGAGCAGTTCTTC	CASSRESSYNEQFF
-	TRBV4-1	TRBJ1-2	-	TGCGCCAGCAGCCAATCGGCTAGTCTGGGTACCCGTGGCTACACCTTC	CASSQSASLGTRGYTF
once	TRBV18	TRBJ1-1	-	TGTGCCAGCTCCCAGGGGCTTGTGAACACTGAAGCTTTCTTT	CASSQGLVNTEAFF